The 8 T cell receptor beta chains below come from one sample, sequenced in a study of CD8 T cells in Susac syndrome. Random hexamers were used to reverse transcribe an amount of roughly 0.45 to 1 ug RNA. TCRdb reanalysed the immunoSEQ multiplex PCR reads using MiXCR and keeps one entry per CDR3 protein. The sample contains under 110,000 distinct CDR3 sequences, roughly 95% of which appear only once. Sequenced material: CD8+ T cells from PBMCs. These receptor sequences come from a human donor with Susac syndrome.

For the CDR3, the DNA is TGTGCCAGCAGTTTATCCAGCGGGTTCTTAGGGACCCAGTACTTC. It specifies CASSLSSGFLGTQYF. V usage is TRBV12-3 or TRBV12-4 and J usage is TRBJ2-5, with D possibly being TRBD2 (6 bases). V was shortened by 2 bases and J by 7 bases, with 17 bases between the two germline ends. This CDR3 is built from 15 residues.

This clonotype appeared a single time. The chain links TRBV27 to TRBJ1-3, with D hard to call. Germline V lookup: CDR1 MNHEY, CDR2 SMNVEV (reference sequence). V was trimmed by 2 bases and J by 0 bases, leaving 11 bases between them. The CDR3 contains 16 residues. The CDR3 region has the DNA TGTGCCAGCAGTTTAGGTCCCCCAGGCTCTGGAAACACCATATATTTT. This encodes CASSLGPPGSGNTIYF.

The chain employs TRBV6-2 or TRBV6-3 and TRBJ2-7, with 8 bases that match TRBD1. The germline CDR1 and CDR2 sequences are MNHEY and SVGEGT. CDR3 size: 14 residues. Unmatched junction bases numbered 7, after V lost 7 bases and J lost 2 bases. Here the CDR3 DNA reads TGTGCCAGCACGCGACAGGGGTCAGCCTACGAGCAGTACTTC. This encodes CASTRQGSAYEQYF.

This clonotype was observed once. This chain links TRBV11-2 with TRBJ2-3, with TRBD2 matching over 8 bases. J gave up 2 bases and V 2 bases, and 6 bases lay outside the gene matches. This CDR3 is 16 amino acids long. Germline loops: CDR1 SGHAT, CDR2 FQNNGV. The CDR3 bases are TGTGCCAGCAGCTTATACGCAGCGGGGGTCACAGATACGCAGTATTTT. It encodes CASSLYAAGVTDTQYF.

This chain links TRBV7-9 with TRBJ1-1; no clear D. This CDR3 has 12 residues. V lost 3 bases, J lost 11 bases, and 13 bases lay in between. CDR1 is SEHNR and CDR2 is FQNEAQ in the germline V gene (reference sequence). As DNA, the CDR3 is TGTGCCAGCAGCTTGACGGGGTATAGGGCTTTCTTT. Amino acids: CASSLTGYRAFF.

V and J are TRBV9 and TRBJ2-6; possibly TRBD2 for D (6 bases). The V gene lost 7 bases and the J gene lost 0 bases, with 8 bases spanning the gap. Germline V gene sequence: CDR1 SGDLS, CDR2 YYNGEE. The CDR3 has 14 amino acids. This chain's CDR3 is CASVGGSGANVLTF. The DNA of the CDR3 is TGTGCCAGCGTGGGGGGCTCTGGGGCCAACGTCCTGACTTTC.

This rearrangement joins TRBV29-1 to TRBJ1-2, with a possible D match to TRBD1 (5 bases). The ends were cut back, 3 bases at V and 5 bases at J, with 13 bases in the middle. Germline values: CDR1 SQVTM, CDR2 ANQGSEA. The CDR3 totals 13 residues. The CDR3 spells CSVDGGVRYGYTF. CDR3 sequence (DNA): TGCAGCGTTGATGGGGGGGTCCGGTATGGCTACACCTTC.

For the CDR3, the DNA is TGTGCCAGCAGTTTCAAGAGACAGGGCCTCTATGGCTACACCTTC. Translated: CASSFKRQGLYGYTF. The rearrangement joins TRBV12-3 or TRBV12-4 to TRBJ1-2; 7 nucleotides match TRBD1. After removal of 3 bases from V and 4 bases from J, the junction contained 8 bases not matched to a gene. The CDR3 length is 15 residues.